The rows below give T cell receptor beta chains drawn from one sample of a study of beta chain features in type 1 diabetes. TCRdb keeps only in-frame clones here, not all; method: immunoSEQ multiplex PCR. The top ten clones hold under 1.5% of a sample with about 140,000 clones, 6.9% of them seen once. Sequencing used central memory CD4+ T cells from blood. These TCRs come from a woman younger than 45 in good health. The CDR3 runs from the conserved cysteine through the conserved F or W. Fields, in order: J gene, V gene, CDR3 protein.

j_call: TRBJ2-1
v_call: TRBV7-3
cdr3_aa: CASSRGLAAYNEQFF

j_call: TRBJ2-7
v_call: TRBV28
cdr3_aa: CASRGLGWEQYF

j_call: TRBJ2-3
v_call: TRBV11-2
cdr3_aa: CASSLLSGGTSTDTQYF

j_call: TRBJ2-3
v_call: TRBV11-3
cdr3_aa: CASSLGGADTQYF

j_call: TRBJ1-2
v_call: TRBV28
cdr3_aa: CASSRGTGKGYTF

j_call: TRBJ2-7
v_call: TRBV4-3
cdr3_aa: CASSQAVPGGEQYF

j_call: TRBJ2-7
v_call: TRBV7-9
cdr3_aa: CASRAGLPWDEQYF

j_call: TRBJ2-3
v_call: TRBV30
cdr3_aa: CACPLGGSFDTQYF

j_call: TRBJ2-1
v_call: TRBV7-9
cdr3_aa: CASSLDGIGEQFF

j_call: TRBJ2-7
v_call: TRBV6-1
cdr3_aa: CASSAQGPRSYEQYF

j_call: TRBJ2-7
v_call: TRBV30
cdr3_aa: CAWAPNRDSYEQYF

j_call: TRBJ2-5
v_call: TRBV30
cdr3_aa: CAWSRGRETQYF

j_call: TRBJ2-7
v_call: TRBV30
cdr3_aa: CAWSLVTGTGGEQYF

j_call: TRBJ2-1
v_call: TRBV7-2
cdr3_aa: CASSLWGGTSGRVEQFF

j_call: TRBJ2-5
v_call: TRBV7-6
cdr3_aa: CASSLDEARSQEAKETQYF

j_call: TRBJ2-5
v_call: TRBV5-1
cdr3_aa: CASSFTSGSFETQYF

j_call: TRBJ1-1
v_call: TRBV18
cdr3_aa: CASSPQSGNTEAFF

j_call: TRBJ2-7
v_call: TRBV11-2
cdr3_aa: CASSLGSFSYEQYF

j_call: TRBJ2-3
v_call: TRBV4-1
cdr3_aa: CASSQEPPGLHGDTQYF